This T cell receptor (beta chain) originates from a study of cytomegalovirus exposure and HLA in healthy donors. Whole-study context: The roughly 110 validation repertoires used the same platform as the 666 first-cohort repertoires, a later analysis reported. Study-wide findings and caveats: Subsequent analysis revealed that first-cohort TCR clusters tended to co-occur in the approximately 120 validation repertoires. Overall, approximately 150 TCR beta chains were annotated as cytomegalovirus-associated.

Of note for this clone: The antigen remains undetermined. Compared with germline, one end of the junction differs, possibly owing to a read error.

The length of the CDR3 is 14 residues. Germline V gene data show CDR1 as SSHAT and CDR2 as FNYEAQ (reference sequence). Data came from immunoSEQ multiplex PCR; TCRdb stores just in-frame clones and leaves some out. This sample carries about 43,000 clones, about 90% of them seen once, and the ten largest clones take 5.6%. This sequence joins TRBV7-7 and TRBJ2-1, with D perhaps given as TRBD1 or TRBD2 (6 bases each). The sequence derives from a man in his late teens or twenties in good health and CMV-seronegative. The sequenced sample consisted of PBMCs. This CDR3 is CASSRGLNTNEQFF. CDR3 in DNA: TGTGCTAGCAGCAGGGGACTTAATACCAATGAGCAGTTCTTC.